This TCR beta chain was captured by sequencing in a study of CD8+ T cells in alopecia areata (dated 2018 in TCRdb). Context from the whole study: Treated patients were enrolled in an open-label pilot trial of oral tofacitinib at 5 to 10 mg twice daily for moderate-to-severe alopecia areata. Patients stayed on tofacitinib for 6 to 18 months and then had 6 months of follow-up off drug so that delayed response and recurrence could be assessed. In both human patients and the C3H/HeJ mouse model, the study applied high-throughput TCRbeta sequencing to look at T cell clonal expansion in alopecia areata. In humans, TCRbeta sequencing was performed on scalp tissue and on sorted CD4+ and CD8+ peripheral blood T cells from healthy controls and from patients with patchy or totalis/universalis alopecia areata. Patients on tofacitinib were biopsied at baseline and after 4 and 24 weeks of treatment, and several of the patients also had a later scalp biopsy. Scalp clonality was compared among normal scalp (n=4), patchy alopecia areata scalp (n=8), and alopecia totalis/universalis scalp (n=8). RNA was extracted with the PAXgene miRNA kit for fixed scalp, the miRNeasy kit for PBMCs, and the RNeasy kit for mouse skin. TCRbeta CDR3 regions were amplified by immunoSEQ multiplex PCR with 35 Vbeta forward and 13 Jbeta reverse primers. The paper as a whole reports these results and caveats: Scalp TCR repertoire analysis is complicated because resident alphabeta T cells in normal human skin are also sequenced, whereas mouse skin is dominated by gammadelta T cells. Compared with normal scalp, lesional scalp had higher clonality and more expanded CD8+ clones, particularly in alopecia totalis/universalis, a pattern that suggests antigenic drive. Shared TCR sequences between patients were less evident than in mice, which may be partly attributable to HLA diversity in the patient population.

Libraries were made using the immunoSEQ multiplex PCR assay. For TCR sequencing, RNA was extracted from every sample and reverse transcribed into cDNA to serve as template. SuperScript III was used for first-strand cDNA synthesis, primed with a 2:1 mix of oligo-dT and random hexamers. A synthetic immune receptor repertoire was used to measure amplification bias, and any remaining bias was corrected computationally. Per the authors' processing: Raw reads were preprocessed to remove errors, and CDR3 was defined according to IMGT conventions as the region from the conserved cysteine to phenylalanine. To get clonality, Shannon entropy was normalized by log2 of the number of productive unique TCRs and the result was subtracted from 1. Scalp TCRbeta sequences were cross-referenced with sorted blood CD4 and CD8 repertoires so that the CD4 or CD8 identity of scalp clones could be inferred. TCRdb mirrors the immuneACCESS table, restricted to in-frame sequences. Some clones are absent from its copies; in checked studies, under half trace to an unresolved V gene, and the reason for the others is unknown. V, J and clone size were drawn from that table, and D and trimming were deduced from the DNA. The sample table records about 140,000 clones; 45% to 60% of these occur just once. The top ten hold roughly 0.99% of the sample.

The germline V gene supplies CDR1 SGDLS and CDR2 YYNGEE. The CDR3 runs 14 amino acids, cysteine and phenylalanine included. The only DNA kept is the CDR3, 42 bases in frame from the first base. V drops 4 bases and J drops 0 bases, leaving 8 bases in between. Concerning this clone itself: Its cognate antigen has yet to be identified. The sample holds no much larger clone one base away, and base qualities are not on file.

This specimen's time point label, interpreted: baseline before oral tofacitinib. Lesional scalp punch biopsies and peripheral blood were collected from alopecia areata patients. PBMCs were isolated by density centrifugation and stained for CD3, CD4 and CD8, after which CD4+ and CD8+ T cells were sorted on a FACSAria. The sample was CD4+ T cells sorted from blood, taken at week 0. The sequence came from a human donor with alopecia areata. The chain links TRBV9 with TRBJ1-3; no D gene is confidently identified. The CDR3: CASSPDNSGNTIYF. The DNA sequence follows: TGTGCCAGCAGCCCCGACAACTCTGGAAACACCATATATTTT.